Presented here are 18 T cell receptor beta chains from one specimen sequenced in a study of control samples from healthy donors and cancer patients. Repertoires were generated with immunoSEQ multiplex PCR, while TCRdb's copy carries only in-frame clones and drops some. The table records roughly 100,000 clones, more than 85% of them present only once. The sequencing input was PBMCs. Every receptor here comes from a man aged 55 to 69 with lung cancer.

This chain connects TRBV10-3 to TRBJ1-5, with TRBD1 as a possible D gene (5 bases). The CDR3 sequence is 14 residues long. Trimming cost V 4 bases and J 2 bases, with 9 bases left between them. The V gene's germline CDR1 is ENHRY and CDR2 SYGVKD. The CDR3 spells CAISAGRGNQPQHF. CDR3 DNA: TGTGCCATCAGTGCGGGGCGCGGCAATCAGCCCCAGCATTTT.

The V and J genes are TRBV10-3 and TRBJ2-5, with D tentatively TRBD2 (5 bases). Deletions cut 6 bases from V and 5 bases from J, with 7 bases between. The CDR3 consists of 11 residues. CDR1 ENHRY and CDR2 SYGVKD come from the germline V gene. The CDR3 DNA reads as TGTGCCATCAGCGGGGATGAGACCCAGTACTTC. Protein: CAISGDETQYF.

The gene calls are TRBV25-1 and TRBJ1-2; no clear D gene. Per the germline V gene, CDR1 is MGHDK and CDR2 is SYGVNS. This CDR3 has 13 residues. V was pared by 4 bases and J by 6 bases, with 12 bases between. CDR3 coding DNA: TGTGCCAGCAGTGTAAACTTTGGGGATGGCTACACCTTC. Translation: CASSVNFGDGYTF.

CDR3 loop: CASSEFSSSRGEKLFF. The DNA of the CDR3 is TGTGCCAGCAGTGAATTCAGCTCGAGTAGGGGTGAAAAACTGTTTTTT. This sequence joins TRBV25-1 and TRBJ1-4; the D gene is possibly TRBD1 (5 bases). Trimming shortened V by 1 base and J by 7 bases, and 16 bases separated the two germline ends. This CDR3 contains 16 residues. Per germline, CDR1 MGHDK and CDR2 SYGVNS. The full variable domain, rest sourced from reference TRBV25-1 and TRBJ1-4, is EADIYQTPRYLVIGTGKKITLECSQTMGHDKMYWYQQDPGMELHLIHYSYGVNSTEKGDLSSESTVSRIRTEHFPLTLESARPSHTSQYLCASSEFSSSRGEKLFFGSGTQLSVL.

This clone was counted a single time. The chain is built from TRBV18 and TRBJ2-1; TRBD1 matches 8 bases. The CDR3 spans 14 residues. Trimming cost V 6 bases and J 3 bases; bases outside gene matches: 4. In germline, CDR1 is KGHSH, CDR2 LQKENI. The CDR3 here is CASSSDRVYNEQFF. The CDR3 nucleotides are TGTGCCAGCTCCTCGGACAGGGTCTACAATGAGCAGTTCTTC.

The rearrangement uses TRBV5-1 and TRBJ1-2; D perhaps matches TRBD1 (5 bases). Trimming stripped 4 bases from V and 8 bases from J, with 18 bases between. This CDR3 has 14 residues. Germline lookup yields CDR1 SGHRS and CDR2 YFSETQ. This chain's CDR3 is CASSLSIGGEGYTF. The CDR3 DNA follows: TGCGCCAGCAGCCTAAGCATTGGAGGGGAAGGCTACACCTTC.

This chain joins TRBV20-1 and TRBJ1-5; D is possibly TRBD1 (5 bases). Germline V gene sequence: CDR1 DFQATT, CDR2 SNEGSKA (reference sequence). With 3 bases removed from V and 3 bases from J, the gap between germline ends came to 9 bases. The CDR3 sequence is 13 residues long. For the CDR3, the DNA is TGCAGTGCTAGTCGACAGTACAATCAGCCCCAGCATTTT. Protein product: CSASRQYNQPQHF.

CDR3 in amino acids: CASSLTGLGTLNTEAFF. The CDR3 region has the DNA TGTGCCAGCAGCTTAACGGGTCTGGGGACCTTGAACACTGAAGCTTTCTTT. The genes are TRBV7-3 and TRBJ1-1, with TRBD1 as a possible D gene (5 bases). The germline gives CDR1 SGHTA, CDR2 FQGTGA. This CDR3 contains 17 residues. V shed 0 bases and J shed 0 bases, with 14 bases lying between them.

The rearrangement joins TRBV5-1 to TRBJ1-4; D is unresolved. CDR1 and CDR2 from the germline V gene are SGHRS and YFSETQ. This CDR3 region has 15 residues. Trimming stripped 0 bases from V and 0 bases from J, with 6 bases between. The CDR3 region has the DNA TGCGCCAGCAGCTTGGAGGCAGCAACTAATGAAAAACTGTTTTTT. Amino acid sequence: CASSLEAATNEKLFF.

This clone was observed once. For the CDR3, the DNA is TGCGCCAGCAGCTTTCTCGGGACAGGGGATGAAAAACTGTTTTTT. Translated, it gives CASSFLGTGDEKLFF. The chain recombines TRBV5-1 with TRBJ1-4; TRBD1 matches at 10 bases. This CDR3 comprises 15 residues. In germline, CDR1 is SGHRS, CDR2 YFSETQ. The V and J ends lost 2 bases and 6 bases, in that order; junction bases with no gene match: 4.

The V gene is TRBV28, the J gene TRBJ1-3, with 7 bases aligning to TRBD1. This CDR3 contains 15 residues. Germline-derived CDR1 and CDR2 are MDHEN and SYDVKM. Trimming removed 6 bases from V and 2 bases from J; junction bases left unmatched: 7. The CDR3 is CASRSDRVPGNTIYF. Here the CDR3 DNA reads TGTGCCAGCAGAAGTGACAGGGTCCCTGGAAACACCATATATTTT.

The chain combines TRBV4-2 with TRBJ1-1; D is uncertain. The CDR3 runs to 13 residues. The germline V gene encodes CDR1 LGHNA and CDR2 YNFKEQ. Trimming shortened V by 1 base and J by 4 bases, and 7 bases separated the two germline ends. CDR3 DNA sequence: TGTGCCAGCAGCCAAGTGAGTGTCACTGAAGCTTTCTTT. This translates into CASSQVSVTEAFF.

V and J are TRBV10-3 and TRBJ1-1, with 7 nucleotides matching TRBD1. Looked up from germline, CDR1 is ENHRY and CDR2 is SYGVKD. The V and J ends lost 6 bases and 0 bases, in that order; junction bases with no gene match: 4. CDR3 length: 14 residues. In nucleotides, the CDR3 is TGTGCCATCAGAACAGGGGAAATGAACACTGAAGCTTTCTTT. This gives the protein CAIRTGEMNTEAFF.

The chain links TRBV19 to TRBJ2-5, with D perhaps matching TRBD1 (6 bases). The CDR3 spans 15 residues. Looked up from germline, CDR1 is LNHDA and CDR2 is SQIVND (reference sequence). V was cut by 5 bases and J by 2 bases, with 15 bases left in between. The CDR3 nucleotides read TGTGCCAGTAGTCTGACCAGGGGTCGGCAAGAGACCCAGTACTTC. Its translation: CASSLTRGRQETQYF. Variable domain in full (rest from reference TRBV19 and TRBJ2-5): DGGITQSPKYLFRKEGQNVTLSCEQNLNHDAMYWYRQDPGQGLRLIYYSQIVNDFQKGDIAEGYSVSREKKESFPLTVTSAQKNPTAFYLCASSLTRGRQETQYFGPGTRLLVL.

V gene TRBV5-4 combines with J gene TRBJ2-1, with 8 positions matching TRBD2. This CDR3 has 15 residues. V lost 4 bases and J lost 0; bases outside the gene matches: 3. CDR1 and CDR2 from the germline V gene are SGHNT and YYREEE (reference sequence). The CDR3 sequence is CASSVSGGSYNEQFF. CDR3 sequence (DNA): TGTGCCAGCAGCGTCAGCGGGGGCTCCTACAATGAGCAGTTCTTC.

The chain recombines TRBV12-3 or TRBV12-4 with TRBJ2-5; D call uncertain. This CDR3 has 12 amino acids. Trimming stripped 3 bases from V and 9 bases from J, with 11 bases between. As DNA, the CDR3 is TGTGCCAGCAGTTTCCCAAACCGGGCCCAGTACTTC. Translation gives CASSFPNRAQYF.

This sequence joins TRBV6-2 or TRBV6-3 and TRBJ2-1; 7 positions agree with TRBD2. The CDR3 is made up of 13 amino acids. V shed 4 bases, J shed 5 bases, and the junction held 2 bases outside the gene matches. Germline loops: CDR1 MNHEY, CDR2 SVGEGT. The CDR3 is CASSWGLNNEQFF. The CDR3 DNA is TGTGCCAGCAGTTGGGGACTAAACAATGAGCAGTTCTTC.

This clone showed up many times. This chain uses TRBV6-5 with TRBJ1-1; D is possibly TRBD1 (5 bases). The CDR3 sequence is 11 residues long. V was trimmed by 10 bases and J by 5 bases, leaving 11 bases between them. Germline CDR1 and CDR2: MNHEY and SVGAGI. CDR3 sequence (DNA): TGTGCCACCAAGAAGGGGACTGAAGCTTTCTTT. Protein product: CATKKGTEAFF.